This record concerns one T cell receptor beta chain sequence. Authors' analysis steps: Estimated nucleated cell counts came from reference gene primer amplification. Sequencing was performed with immunoSEQ multiplex PCR; in TCRdb, only in-frame clones are kept and a portion is missing. That table gives V, J and clone size, and the DNA gave D and trimming. The table has 85,000 to 110,000 clones, almost 90% seen once. This specimen comes from a study of blood T cell repertoires in COVID-19. About the study: Whether acute or convalescent, the COVID-19 samples came from the United States, Italy and Spain. PBMCs, B-cell-depleted T cells, or T cells provided the cDNA or gDNA that made up the material.

Germline values: CDR1 SGHRS, CDR2 YFSETQ. This CDR3 region has 16 residues. V trimming: 4 bases; J trimming: 0 bases; junction bases outside the gene matches: 6. The V call is TRBV5-1, the J call TRBJ2-2; 7 bases are a match to TRBD1. The specimen was peripheral blood. The sequence was collected from a human donor in a cohort sampled during active COVID-19. As DNA, the CDR3 is TGCGCCAGCAGCGCCCGGGACAGATCGAACACCGGGGAGCTGTTTTTT. This gives the protein CASSARDRSNTGELFF.